This note documents a single TCR beta chain sequence. This entry comes from a study of blood T cells in healthy people across ages. Isolated PBMCs totaled at least 6 million in each sample. The authors ran a second PCR of 7 to 11 cycles using a sample-barcoded 5' primer and a J-beta primer mix. A tag from a template-switch adaptor with 12 random nucleotides marked each cDNA molecule. A single record per CDR3 protein comes from TCRdb applying MiXCR to the 5' RACE reads. The data show 1.5 million to 2 million distinct CDR3 sequences, about 28% seen once. Trimming removed 2 bases from V and 2 bases from J, with 10 bases in between. The CDR3 sequence is 14 residues long. Germline V gene sequence: CDR1 SEHNR, CDR2 FQNEAQ (reference sequence).

J is TRBJ2-7 and V is TRBV7-9; a weak D match, TRBD1 (5 bases). The sample comprised blood. This TCR was sampled from a woman aged 25 to 39 in good health. The CDR3 is CASSLRGLTYEQYF. The DNA for the CDR3 is TGTGCCAGCAGCTTAAGGGGCCTTACCTACGAGCAGTACTTC.